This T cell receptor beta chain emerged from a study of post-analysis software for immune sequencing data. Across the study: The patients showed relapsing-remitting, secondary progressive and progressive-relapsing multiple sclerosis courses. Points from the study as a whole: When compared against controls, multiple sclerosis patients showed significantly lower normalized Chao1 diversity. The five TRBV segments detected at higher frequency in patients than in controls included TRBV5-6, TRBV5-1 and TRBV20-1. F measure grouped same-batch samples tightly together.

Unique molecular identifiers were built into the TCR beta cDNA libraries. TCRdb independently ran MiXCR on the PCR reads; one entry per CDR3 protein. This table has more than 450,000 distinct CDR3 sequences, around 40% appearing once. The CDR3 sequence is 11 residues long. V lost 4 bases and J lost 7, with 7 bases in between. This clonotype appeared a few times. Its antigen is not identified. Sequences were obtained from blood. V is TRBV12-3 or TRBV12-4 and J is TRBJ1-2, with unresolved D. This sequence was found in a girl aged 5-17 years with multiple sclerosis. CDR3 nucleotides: TGTGCCAGCAGTTATGGGGTTGGCTACACCTTC. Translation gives CASSYGVGYTF.